The 32 T cell receptor beta chains below come from one sample, sequenced in a study of beta chain features in type 1 diabetes. All of the isolated RNA was reverse transcribed, so expressed TCRB transcripts were sequenced. Assay: immunoSEQ multiplex PCR; the TCRdb copy retains only in-frame clones and omits some. The table lists under 450,000 clones, approximately 14% of them singletons, with less than 0.04% in the top ten. Material: naive CD4+ T cells from blood. The receptors shown here come from a man aged 30 to 45 in good health.

The chain employs TRBV11-2 and TRBJ2-4; D ambiguous. The CDR3 covers 13 residues. Trimming pared 3 bases from V and 5 bases from J, leaving 8 bases between. Germline assignment: CDR1 SGHAT and CDR2 FQNNGV. The chain's CDR3 is CASSFGSENIQYF. Written as DNA, the CDR3 is TGTGCCAGCAGCTTTGGCAGCGAAAACATTCAGTACTTC.

This clone was seen a handful of times. This rearrangement joins TRBV4-3 to TRBJ2-5; D not resolved. Germline V gene data show CDR1 as LGHNA and CDR2 as YSLEER. The V gene lost 0 bases and the J gene lost 1 base, with 12 bases spanning the gap. The CDR3 length is 16 residues. CDR3 DNA sequence: TGCGCCAGCAGCCAAGATTTGGTTACCTTCCAAGAGACCCAGTACTTC. As protein: CASSQDLVTFQETQYF.

This clone occurred a few times. This chain links TRBV20-1 with TRBJ1-1, with D perhaps TRBD1 (5 bases). Trimming removed 5 bases from V and 11 bases from J, with 15 bases in between. The CDR3 totals 11 residues. CDR1 and CDR2 from the germline V gene are DFQATT and SNEGSKA (reference sequence). The CDR3: CSAGPGTRAFF. The CDR3 DNA reads as TGCAGTGCTGGACCAGGGACTAGGGCTTTCTTT.

J is TRBJ2-7 and V is TRBV14; D may be TRBD2 (6 bases). The CDR3 totals 14 residues. Germline assignment: CDR1 SGHDN and CDR2 FVKESK. The V end was cut by 0 bases, the J end by 6 bases, with 12 bases between. CDR3 protein: CASSQDLGSSEQYV. CDR3 in DNA: TGTGCCAGCAGCCAAGATCTCGGGAGCAGCGAGCAGTACGTC.

This clone was detected a few times. The DNA of the CDR3 is TGTGCCAGCAGCGAAGGAGGACGGCAAGAGACCCAGTACTTC. This sequence encodes CASSEGGRQETQYF. This chain links TRBV7-2 with TRBJ2-5; a possible D gene is TRBD2 (5 bases). V was clipped by 5 bases and J by 2 bases, with 12 bases between them. Germline CDR1 is SGHTA and CDR2 is FQGNSA. The CDR3 is made up of 14 amino acids.

This chain links TRBV4-3 with TRBJ2-7; D not certain. The V gene lost 0 bases and the J gene lost 4 bases, with 16 bases spanning the gap. Germline CDR1 LGHNA, CDR2 YSLEER. This CDR3 spans 16 amino acids. CDR3 loop: CASSQDFGPRRYEQYF. DNA for the CDR3: TGCGCCAGCAGCCAAGATTTCGGCCCACGGAGATACGAGCAGTACTTC.

This clone occurred a few times. The genes are TRBV30 and TRBJ2-3, with D maybe TRBD2 (6 bases). CDR1 and CDR2 (germline): GTSNPN, SVGIG (reference sequence). The V and J ends lost 0 bases and 6 bases respectively, with 22 bases between them. This CDR3 spans 17 amino acids. CDR3 protein: CAWSVRVRGSIWDTQYF. For the CDR3, the DNA is TGTGCCTGGAGTGTAAGGGTTCGGGGGAGCATTTGGGATACGCAGTATTTT.

The chain is built from TRBV23-1 and TRBJ2-7; possibly TRBD2 for D (6 bases). TRBV23-1 is given ORF status, its function remaining uncertain. V was pared by 2 bases and J by 6 bases, with 26 bases between. The CDR3 length is 18 residues. CDR3 loop: CASSQPSSGTAGRFEQYV. The CDR3 DNA is TGCGCCAGCAGTCAACCTTCGTCCGGGACTGCGGGCCGATTCGAGCAGTACGTC.

V and J are TRBV6-6 and TRBJ2-7; possible D gene TRBD2, 5 bases. CDR3 length: 14 amino acids. CDR1 and CDR2 from the germline V gene are MNHNY and SVGAGI (reference sequence). V gave up 2 bases and J gave up 5 bases, with 13 bases separating them. In DNA, the CDR3 is TGTGCCAGCAGTTACCCCGGAGGACTCGACGAGCAGTACGTC. Amino acids: CASSYPGGLDEQYV.

This clone showed up just a few times. The CDR3 region has the DNA TGTGCCAGCAGCCGAGGACTAGCGGGAGTTTCCGGGGAGCTGTTTTTT. Its protein is CASSRGLAGVSGELFF. This sequence joins TRBV7-2 and TRBJ2-2; 13 positions match TRBD2. The CDR3 sequence is 16 residues long. V was clipped by 5 bases and J by 6 bases; unmatched bases: 6. Germline values: CDR1 SGHTA, CDR2 FQGNSA.

The chain is built from TRBV5-1 and TRBJ2-7; 8 bases agree with TRBD1. After removal of 5 bases from V and 2 bases from J, the junction contained 9 bases not matched to a gene. The CDR3 extends over 15 amino acids. In germline, CDR1 is SGHRS, CDR2 YFSETQ. CDR3 in amino acids: CASSITGTGTYEQYF. CDR3 nucleotides: TGCGCCAGCAGTATAACCGGGACAGGCACCTACGAGCAGTACTTC. Based on the CDR3 plus reference TRBV5-1 and TRBJ2-7, the full variable domain is KAGVTQTPRYLIKTRGQQVTLSCSPISGHRSVSWYQQTPGQGLQFLFEYFSETQRNKGNFPGRFSGRQFSNSRSEMNVSTLELGDSALYLCASSITGTGTYEQYFGPGTRLTVT.

This clone was counted only a few times. This chain links TRBV5-1 with TRBJ1-2; TRBD1 aligns across 9 bases. The junction had 5 bases not matched to a gene; V was cut back by 4 bases and J by 4 bases. From germline, CDR1 is SGHRS and CDR2 YFSETQ. The CDR3 totals 14 residues. CDR3 amino acids: CASSTGTGIYGYTF. DNA for the CDR3: TGCGCCAGCAGCACAGGGACAGGGATCTATGGCTACACCTTC.

This clone came up a few times. The chain employs TRBV7-2 and TRBJ1-1; D unresolved. The CDR3 has 14 amino acids. Germline loops: CDR1 SGHTA, CDR2 FQGNSA. V shed 5 bases and J shed 4 bases, with 14 bases lying between them. In nucleotides, the CDR3 is TGTGCCAGCAGCGCCCATAGCGTCGGCACTGAAGCTTTCTTT. Its translation: CASSAHSVGTEAFF.

This rearrangement joins TRBV7-6 to TRBJ2-5, with D possibly being TRBD1 (6 bases). Germline V gene data show CDR1 as SGHVS and CDR2 as FNYEAQ. This CDR3 spans 13 amino acids. The V end lost 4 bases, the J end lost 9 bases, and 15 bases lay between the germline ends. The CDR3 here is CASSSWTDLAQYF. The CDR3 DNA is TGTGCCAGCAGCTCCTGGACAGATTTGGCCCAGTACTTC.

The chain recombines TRBV30 with TRBJ1-2, with 10 bases fitting TRBD1. The germline V gene has CDR1 GTSNPN and CDR2 SVGIG (reference sequence). The V gene end was trimmed by 5 bases and the J gene end by 6 bases; junction bases not matched to a gene: 6. The CDR3 runs to 13 residues. This CDR3 is CAWDFDRGHGYTF. The CDR3 bases are TGTGCCTGGGACTTCGACAGGGGGCATGGCTACACCTTC.

This clone has a handful of counts. The chain has TRBV7-9 and TRBJ2-1, with D uncertain. The ends were cut back, 2 bases at V and 0 bases at J, with 11 bases in the middle. Germline lookup yields CDR1 SEHNR and CDR2 FQNEAQ (reference sequence). This CDR3 spans 16 amino acids. The CDR3: CASSLFRLYSYNEQFF. In DNA, the CDR3 is TGTGCCAGCAGCTTATTTCGGCTCTACTCCTACAATGAGCAGTTCTTC.

The V and J genes are TRBV19 and TRBJ2-6, with no clear D. Germline assignment: CDR1 LNHDA and CDR2 SQIVND (reference sequence). The ends were cut back, 7 bases at V and 4 bases at J, with 8 bases in the middle. There are 13 residues in the CDR3. The CDR3 DNA reads TGTGCCAGTACCCCTGCCGGGGCCAACGTCCTGACTTTC. Residues: CASTPAGANVLTF.

The table lists this clone with a few counts. The chain combines TRBV7-2 with TRBJ2-7; tentatively, D is TRBD2 (5 bases). The CDR3 totals 15 residues. The V end was cut by 1 base, the J end by 2 bases, with 12 bases between. CDR1 SGHTA and CDR2 FQGNSA come from the germline V gene. CDR3 amino acids: CASSLVQRTTYEQYF. CDR3 bases: TGTGCCAGCAGCTTAGTACAGCGGACGACCTACGAGCAGTACTTC.

This chain connects TRBV9 to TRBJ1-1, with D perhaps matching TRBD1 (5 bases). The CDR3 contains 13 residues. Germline values: CDR1 SGDLS, CDR2 YYNGEE. Between the trimmed V and J ends, which lost 6 bases and 2 bases, there was a span of 11 bases. CDR3 nucleotide sequence: TGTGCCAGCACCATGACAGACAACACTGAAGCTTTCTTT. Amino acid sequence: CASTMTDNTEAFF.

In this sample, this clone turned up a few times. The chain couples TRBV30 to TRBJ1-5, with unresolved D. The CDR3 loop spans 15 amino acids. Looked up from germline, CDR1 is GTSNPN and CDR2 is SVGIG (reference sequence). Between the trimmed V and J ends, which lost 2 bases and 6 bases, there was a span of 17 bases. The CDR3 sequence is CAWSLYAGGPQPQHF. The CDR3 DNA follows: TGTGCCTGGAGTCTGTACGCCGGTGGACCTCAGCCCCAGCATTTT.

The V call is TRBV5-1, the J call TRBJ1-2; weak D call: TRBD1 (6 bases). CDR1 and CDR2 (germline): SGHRS, YFSETQ. Trimming stripped 4 bases from V and 3 bases from J, with 16 bases between. The CDR3 spans 15 residues. CDR3 DNA sequence: TGCGCCAGCAGCGAAATCGGACGGACAGACTATGGCTACACCTTC. Amino acid sequence: CASSEIGRTDYGYTF. The full variable domain, its missing parts supplied by reference TRBV5-1 and TRBJ1-2, is KAGVTQTPRYLIKTRGQQVTLSCSPISGHRSVSWYQQTPGQGLQFLFEYFSETQRNKGNFPGRFSGRQFSNSRSEMNVSTLELGDSALYLCASSEIGRTDYGYTFGSGTRLTVV.

This rearrangement joins TRBV10-3 to TRBJ1-6; TRBD1 is a possible D gene (5 bases). Germline values: CDR1 ENHRY, CDR2 SYGVKD. V dropped 11 bases and J dropped 7 bases, with 15 bases sitting between them. The CDR3 runs 13 residues. The CDR3 loop is CASGGVWNSPLHF. CDR3 DNA sequence: TGTGCCTCCGGGGGGGTGTGGAATTCACCCCTCCACTTT.

The V call is TRBV6-1, the J call TRBJ1-1, with D unresolved. CDR1 MNHNS and CDR2 SASEGT come from the germline V gene. The CDR3 is 13 amino acids. Trimming removed 6 bases from V and 1 base from J, with 9 bases in between. The CDR3, as DNA: TGTGCCAGCAGGATTAAGTGGAACACTGAAGCTTTCTTT. It codes for CASRIKWNTEAFF.

V is TRBV15 and J is TRBJ2-4; D not resolved. Trimming removed 0 bases at V and 0 bases at J, with 6 bases between. CDR1 and CDR2 from the germline V gene are LNHNV and YYDKDF (reference sequence). This CDR3 has 15 residues. CDR3 loop: CATSRERIAKNIQYF. The CDR3 DNA is TGTGCCACCAGCAGAGAAAGGATAGCCAAAAACATTCAGTACTTC.

This clone showed up just a few times. V usage is TRBV9 and J usage is TRBJ2-3; no reliable D call. Per the germline V gene, CDR1 is SGDLS and CDR2 is YYNGEE. The length of the CDR3 is 13 residues. Trimming shortened V by 2 bases and J by 5 bases, and 9 bases separated the two germline ends. CDR3 region: CASSVYVGDTQYF. For the CDR3, the DNA is TGTGCCAGCAGCGTGTATGTTGGAGATACGCAGTATTTT.

There are a few counts of this clone. The chain joins TRBV5-1 to TRBJ2-1; tentative D call: TRBD1 (6 bases). The V end was cut by 4 bases, the J end by 9 bases, with 17 bases between. The CDR3 contains 14 residues. Per the germline V gene, CDR1 is SGHRS and CDR2 is YFSETQ. CDR3 bases: TGCGCCAGCAGCCCAGGGACATCCGTCGGTGAGCAGTTCTTC. Its protein product is CASSPGTSVGEQFF. Full variable domain (rest looked up from reference TRBV5-1 and TRBJ2-1): KAGVTQTPRYLIKTRGQQVTLSCSPISGHRSVSWYQQTPGQGLQFLFEYFSETQRNKGNFPGRFSGRQFSNSRSEMNVSTLELGDSALYLCASSPGTSVGEQFFGPGTRLTVL.

There are a few counts of this clone. One end of the junction does not line up with germline, which may come from a read error. This sample includes further DNA sequences coding for the same CDR3. This sequence joins TRBV29-1 and TRBJ2-5; TRBD2 matches at 8 bases. The CDR3 spans 13 residues. Germline V lookup: CDR1 SQVTM, CDR2 ANQGSEA. The CDR3 DNA is TGCAGCGTGGAAGTAGGCGGGGGGGAGACCCAGTACTTC. This translates into CSVEVGGGETQYF.

V and J are TRBV4-1 and TRBJ2-3; 12 bases match TRBD2. V shed 0 bases and J 6 bases; nucleotides not matched to a gene: 1. The CDR3 spans 15 residues. Germline V gives CDR1 MGHRA, CDR2 YSYEKL. CDR3 in DNA: TGCGCCAGCAGCCAAGACACTAGCGGGGGGGATACGCAGTATTTT. Protein sequence: CASSQDTSGGDTQYF.

This clone was seen more than once but under ten times. This chain connects TRBV5-4 to TRBJ2-7; D uncertain. This CDR3 region has 14 residues. Germline-derived CDR1 and CDR2 are SGHNT and YYREEE (reference sequence). The V end was cut by 4 bases, the J end by 2 bases, with 13 bases between. CDR3 sequence (DNA): TGTGCCAGCAGCGAAGATACTGATACCTACGAGCAGTACGTC. Amino acids: CASSEDTDTYEQYV.

V is TRBV5-1 and J is TRBJ2-4, with D possibly matching TRBD2 (6 bases). Trimming removed 1 base from V and 2 bases from J, with 28 bases in between. Germline V lookup: CDR1 SGHRS, CDR2 YFSETQ. CDR3 length: 21 residues. The CDR3 region is CASSLRGPGLELDLTKNIQYF. The CDR3 nucleotides are TGCGCCAGCAGCTTGAGAGGGCCGGGACTGGAACTAGACCTAACCAAAAACATTCAGTACTTC.

The chain is built from TRBV29-1 and TRBJ2-3; weak D call: TRBD2 (6 bases). With 4 bases removed from V and 5 bases from J, the gap between germline ends came to 10 bases. There are 12 residues in the CDR3. Germline assignment: CDR1 SQVTM and CDR2 ANQGSEA. The CDR3 sequence is CSVVEGGDTQYF. The CDR3 DNA is TGCAGCGTTGTCGAGGGAGGAGATACGCAGTATTTT.

This clone was detected only a few times. The chain couples TRBV29-1 to TRBJ2-5; the D gene is possibly TRBD2 (5 bases). The germline V and J ends were trimmed by 6 bases and 4 bases, with 12 bases remaining between them. The CDR3 sequence is 12 residues long. Per germline, CDR1 SQVTM and CDR2 ANQGSEA. CDR3 amino acids: CSVTTRPETQYF. For the CDR3, the DNA is TGCAGCGTCACCACTAGACCAGAGACCCAGTACTTC.